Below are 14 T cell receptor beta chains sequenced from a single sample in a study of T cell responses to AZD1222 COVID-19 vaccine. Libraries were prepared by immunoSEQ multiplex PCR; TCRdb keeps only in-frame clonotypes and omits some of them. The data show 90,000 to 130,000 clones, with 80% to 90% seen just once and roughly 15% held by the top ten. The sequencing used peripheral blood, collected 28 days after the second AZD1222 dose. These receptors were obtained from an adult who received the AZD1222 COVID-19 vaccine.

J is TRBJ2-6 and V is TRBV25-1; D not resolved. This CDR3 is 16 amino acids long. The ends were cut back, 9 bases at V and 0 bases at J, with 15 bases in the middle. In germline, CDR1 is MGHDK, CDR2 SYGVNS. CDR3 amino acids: CASLERRSSGANVLTF. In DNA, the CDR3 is TGTGCCAGTCTGGAACGTCGTTCCTCTGGGGCCAACGTCCTGACTTTC.

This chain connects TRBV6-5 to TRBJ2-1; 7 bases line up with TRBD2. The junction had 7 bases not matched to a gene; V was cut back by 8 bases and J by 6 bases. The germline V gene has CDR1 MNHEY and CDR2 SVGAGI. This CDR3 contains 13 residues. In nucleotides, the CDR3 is TGTGCCAGCTTCAGCGGGACCGGCAATGAGCAGTTCTTC. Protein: CASFSGTGNEQFF.

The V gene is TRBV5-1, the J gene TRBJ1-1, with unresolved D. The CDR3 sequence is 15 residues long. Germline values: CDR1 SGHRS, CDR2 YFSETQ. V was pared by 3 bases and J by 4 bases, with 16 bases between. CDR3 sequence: CASSWRWGEGTEAFF. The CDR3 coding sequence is TGCGCCAGCAGCTGGAGGTGGGGTGAGGGCACTGAAGCTTTCTTT.

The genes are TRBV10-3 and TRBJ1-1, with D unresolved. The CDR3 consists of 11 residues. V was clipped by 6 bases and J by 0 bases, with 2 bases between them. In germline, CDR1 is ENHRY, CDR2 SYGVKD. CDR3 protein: CAIRVNTEAFF. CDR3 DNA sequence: TGTGCCATCAGAGTGAACACTGAAGCTTTCTTT.

The CDR3, as DNA: TGTGCCAGCAGTAAGCGTCCCTCCTACGAGCAGTACTTC. Translating it yields CASSKRPSYEQYF. This chain joins TRBV27 and TRBJ2-7; unclear D gene. The V gene's germline CDR1 is MNHEY and CDR2 SMNVEV (reference sequence). The CDR3 consists of 13 residues. Trimming shortened V by 5 bases and J by 0 bases, and 8 bases separated the two germline ends.

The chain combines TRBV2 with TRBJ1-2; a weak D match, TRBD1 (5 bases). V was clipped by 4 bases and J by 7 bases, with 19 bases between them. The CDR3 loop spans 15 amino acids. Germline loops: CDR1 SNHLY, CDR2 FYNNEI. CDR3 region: CASSGRVSVFGGYTF. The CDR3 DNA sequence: TGTGCCAGCAGTGGCAGGGTGTCGGTTTTCGGTGGCTACACCTTC.

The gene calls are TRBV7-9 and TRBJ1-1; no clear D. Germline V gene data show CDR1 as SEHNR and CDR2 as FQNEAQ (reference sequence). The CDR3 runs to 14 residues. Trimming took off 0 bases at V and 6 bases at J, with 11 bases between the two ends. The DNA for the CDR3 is TGTGCCAGCAGCTTAGCGTCAGGTGGACCTGAAGCTTTCTTT. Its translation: CASSLASGGPEAFF.

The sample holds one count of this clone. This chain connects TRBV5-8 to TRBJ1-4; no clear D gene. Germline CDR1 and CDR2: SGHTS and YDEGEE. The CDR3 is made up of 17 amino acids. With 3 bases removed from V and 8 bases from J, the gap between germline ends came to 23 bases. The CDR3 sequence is CASSYRRAGQRPEKLFF. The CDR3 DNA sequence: TGTGCCAGCAGCTATCGGAGGGCAGGTCAGCGACCCGAAAAACTGTTTTTT. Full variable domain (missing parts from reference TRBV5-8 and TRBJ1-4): EAGVTQSPTHLIKTRGQQATLRCSPISGHTSVYWYQQALGLGLQFLLWYDEGEERNRGNFPPRFSGRQFPNYSSELNVNALELEDSALYLCASSYRRAGQRPEKLFFGSGTQLSVL.

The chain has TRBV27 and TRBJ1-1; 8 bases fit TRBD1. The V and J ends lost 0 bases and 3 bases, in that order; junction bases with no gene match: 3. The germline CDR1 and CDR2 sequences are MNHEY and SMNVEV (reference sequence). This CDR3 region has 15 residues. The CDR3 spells CASSLSQGADTEAFF. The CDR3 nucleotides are TGTGCCAGCAGTTTATCCCAGGGGGCTGACACTGAAGCTTTCTTT.

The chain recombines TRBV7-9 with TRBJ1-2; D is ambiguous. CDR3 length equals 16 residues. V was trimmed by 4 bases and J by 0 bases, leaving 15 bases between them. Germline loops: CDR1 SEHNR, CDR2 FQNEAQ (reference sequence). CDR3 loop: CASSSWARAANYGYTF. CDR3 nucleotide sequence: TGTGCCAGCAGCTCCTGGGCTAGAGCAGCTAACTATGGCTACACCTTC.

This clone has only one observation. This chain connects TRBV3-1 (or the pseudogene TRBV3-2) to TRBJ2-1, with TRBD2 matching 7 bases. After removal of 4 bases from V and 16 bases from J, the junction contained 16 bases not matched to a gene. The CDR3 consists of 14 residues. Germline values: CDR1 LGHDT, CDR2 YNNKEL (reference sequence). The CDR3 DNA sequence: TGTGCCAGCAGCCTTCTGGGAGGGAGCGGGACTTCCTTCTTC. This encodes CASSLLGGSGTSFF.

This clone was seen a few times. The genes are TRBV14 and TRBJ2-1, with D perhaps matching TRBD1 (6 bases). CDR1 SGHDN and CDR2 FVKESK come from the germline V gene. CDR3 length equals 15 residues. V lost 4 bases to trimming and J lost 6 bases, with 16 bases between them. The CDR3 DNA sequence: TGTGCCAGCAGCCCGCGGGCAGGGGTGTTCAATGAGCAGTTCTTC. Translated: CASSPRAGVFNEQFF.

The DNA for the CDR3 is TGCAGTGCTAGTACGACAGGGGGTAATGAAAAACTGTTTTTT. The encoded protein is CSASTTGGNEKLFF. The V and J genes are TRBV20-1 and TRBJ1-4; 9 nucleotides agree with TRBD1. V shed 3 bases, J shed 4 bases, and the junction held 3 bases outside the gene matches. Germline V gives CDR1 DFQATT, CDR2 SNEGSKA (reference sequence). CDR3 length: 14 residues.

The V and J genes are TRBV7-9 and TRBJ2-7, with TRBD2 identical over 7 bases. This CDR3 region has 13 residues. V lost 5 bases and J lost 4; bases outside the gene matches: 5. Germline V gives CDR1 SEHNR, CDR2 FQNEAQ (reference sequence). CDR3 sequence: CASSPGGRYEQYF. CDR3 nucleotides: TGTGCCAGCAGCCCGGGGGGACGATACGAGCAGTACTTC.